The 3 T cell receptor beta chains reported below all come from one sample, sequenced in a study of blood T cell repertoires in COVID-19. Clones were read by immunoSEQ multiplex PCR, and TCRdb kept only the in-frame ones, dropping some. The repertoire holds about 34,000 clones, with roughly 80% as singletons. The sequencing input was peripheral blood. The receptor source for this set is a man at least 80 years old with active or convalescent COVID-19.

Only one count was recorded for this clone. The V call is TRBV28, the J call TRBJ2-1, with 12 bases matching TRBD2. The germline CDR1 and CDR2 sequences are MDHEN and SYDVKM. This CDR3 contains 17 residues. V lost 2 bases to trimming and J lost 5 bases; unmatched junction nucleotides: 7. The CDR3 spells CASSLRASGRAHNEQFF. In DNA form, the CDR3 reads TGTGCCAGCAGTTTAAGGGCTAGCGGGAGGGCCCACAATGAGCAGTTCTTC.

This clone was seen only a few times. Here the CDR3 reads CASSYWQGAGELFF. CDR3 sequence (DNA): TGTGCCAGCAGTTATTGGCAGGGGGCCGGGGAGCTGTTTTTT. The chain carries TRBV6-2 or TRBV6-3 and TRBJ2-2, with 7 bases fitting TRBD1. The V gene end was trimmed by 3 bases and the J gene end by 6 bases; junction bases not matched to a gene: 4. Germline CDR1 and CDR2: MNHEY and SVGEGT. CDR3 length equals 14 residues.

The V and J genes are TRBV19 and TRBJ2-4, with 8 nucleotides matching TRBD2. J gave up 5 bases and V 6 bases, and 6 bases lay outside the gene matches. The germline CDR1 and CDR2 sequences are LNHDA and SQIVND (reference sequence). CDR3 size: 14 residues. CDR3 in amino acids: CASRSGGSENIQYF. The CDR3 nucleotides read TGTGCCAGTAGATCGGGAGGGAGTGAAAACATTCAGTACTTC.